The 6 T cell receptor beta chains below were found in one sample sequenced in a study of Ad26.COV2.S vaccination and SARS-CoV-2 variants. TCRdb keeps only in-frame clones here, not all; method: immunoSEQ multiplex PCR. This repertoire shows some 350,000 clones, 70% to 90% found once; its top ten account for around 3.3%. Treatment meaning: over 15 received Ad26.COV2.S at low or high dose, single or two shots; about 5 received placebo; per-sample allocation not given. The study sampled participants on day 63 after the first vaccine or placebo injection. The sample was peripheral blood, taken in a trial of Ad26.COV2.S vaccine versus placebo. The receptors derive from a person aged 18-60 years who received the Ad26.COV2.S COVID-19 vaccine or a placebo.

The chain has TRBV10-2 and TRBJ2-1; TRBD1 aligns across 7 bases. Germline V gives CDR1 WSHSY, CDR2 SAAADI. V shed 0 bases, J shed 5 bases, and the junction held 13 bases outside the gene matches. This CDR3 comprises 18 residues. The DNA of the CDR3 is TGCGCCAGCAGTGAGTCTTTGCCCAGACAGGGTAGGAACAATGAGCAGTTCTTC. Protein product: CASSESLPRQGRNNEQFF.

The chain links TRBV5-6 to TRBJ1-1, with 7 bases fitting TRBD1. J was trimmed by 5 bases and V by 3 bases; bases with no gene match: 7. CDR1 and CDR2 (germline): SGHDT, YYEEEE. The CDR3 spans 14 residues. Here the CDR3 reads CASSSRQGRTEAFF. In DNA form, the CDR3 reads TGTGCCAGCAGCTCGAGACAGGGTAGGACTGAAGCTTTCTTT.

This chain joins TRBV12-2 and TRBJ2-1. TRBV12-2 is given as a pseudogene. The CDR3 contains 16 residues. The CDR3 coding sequence is TGTGCAAGTCGCTTAGCGGTGGAAGTCTGCTACAATGAGCAGTTCTTC. Its translation: CASRLAVEVCYNEQFF.

This clone was observed a single time. The V and J genes are TRBV2 and TRBJ1-2; tentatively, D is TRBD1 (6 bases). Trimming pared 6 bases from V and 7 bases from J, leaving 15 bases between. This CDR3 has 13 amino acids. Germline V CDR1 and CDR2: SNHLY, FYNNEI. In DNA, the CDR3 is TGTGCCAGCAGCCCCTCGGGGGGGCCTGGCTACACCTTC. Translated, it gives CASSPSGGPGYTF.

This sequence joins TRBV11-3 and TRBJ2-1; D is possibly TRBD1 (5 bases). CDR1 is SGHNT, CDR2 YENEEA, per germline. Between the trimmed V and J ends, which lost 3 bases and 4 bases, there was a span of 13 bases. The CDR3 loop spans 15 amino acids. CDR3 region: CASSFVGVGYNEQFF. The CDR3 region has the DNA TGTGCCAGCAGCTTTGTAGGGGTAGGATACAATGAGCAGTTCTTC.

The chain employs TRBV10-3 and TRBJ2-2; 12 bases align to TRBD2. The CDR3 runs 18 residues. Germline CDR1 reads ENHRY; CDR2 reads SYGVKD. The junction had 11 bases not matched to a gene; V was cut back by 5 bases and J by 4 bases. The CDR3 region has the DNA TGTGCCATCAGTACTGACCGACTAGCGGGAGCGGGCACCGGGGAGCTGTTTTTT. This sequence encodes CAISTDRLAGAGTGELFF.